The clone carrying this T cell receptor beta chain was counted between two and nine times. V gave up 0 bases and J gave up 0 bases; unmatched junction bases: 2. The CDR3 spans 16 residues. CDR1 is MNHNY, CDR2 SVGAGI, per germline (reference sequence). Stable hyperthyroidism: no ophthalmopathy progression over 18 months of follow-up. These data belong to a study of T cells in Graves' hyperthyroidism and ophthalmopathy. Overall study context: Any treatment followed the collection of peripheral blood at initial diagnosis.

TCR beta CDR3 sequences were amplified from RNA transcripts. The primer set for the first-round RT-PCR of the TCR CDR3 was HTBI. TCRdb re-derived calls from the multiplex PCR reads in MiXCR, one entry per CDR3 protein. The sample yields around 520,000 distinct CDR3 sequences, 13% to 15% seen once. Sequenced: blood. The clonotype comes from a woman under 30 with Graves' hyperthyroidism. The V and J genes are TRBV6-6 and TRBJ2-1, with 7 nucleotides matching TRBD2. This CDR3 reads CASSYSRGSSYNEQFF. DNA of the CDR3: TGTGCCAGCAGTTACTCGCGGGGGAGCTCCTACAATGAGCAGTTCTTC.